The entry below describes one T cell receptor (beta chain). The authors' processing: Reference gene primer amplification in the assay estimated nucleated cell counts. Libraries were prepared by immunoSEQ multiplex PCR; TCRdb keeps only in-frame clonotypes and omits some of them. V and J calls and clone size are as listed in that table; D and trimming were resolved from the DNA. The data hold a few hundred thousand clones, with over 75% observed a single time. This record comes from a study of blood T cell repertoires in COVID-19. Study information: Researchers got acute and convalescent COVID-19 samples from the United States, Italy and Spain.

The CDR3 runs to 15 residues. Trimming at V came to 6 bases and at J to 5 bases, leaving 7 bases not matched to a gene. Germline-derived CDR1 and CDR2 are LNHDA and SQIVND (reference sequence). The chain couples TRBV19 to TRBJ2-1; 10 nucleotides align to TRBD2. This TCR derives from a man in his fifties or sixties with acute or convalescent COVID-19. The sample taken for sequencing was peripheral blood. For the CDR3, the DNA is TGTGCCAGTAGGACACTAGCGGGGAGGCACAATGAGCAGTTCTTC. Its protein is CASRTLAGRHNEQFF.